What follows is one T cell receptor (beta chain) and its context. The antigen is not known. The data were taken from a study of cytomegalovirus exposure and HLA in healthy donors. The study's findings and limits: Associated with cytomegalovirus, according to the listing, were around 160 TCR beta chains. Using the classifier, cytomegalovirus status was reportedly diagnosed with high specificity and sensitivity.

CDR1 is PRHDT, CDR2 FYEKMQ, per germline (reference sequence). The CDR3 extends over 15 amino acids. With 3 bases clipped from V and 6 bases from J, the junction kept 6 bases outside the gene matches. Produced via immunoSEQ multiplex PCR; TCRdb's table is partial and in-frame only. The sample records roughly 50,000 clones, under 95% being singletons. The clonotype comes from a man between 18 and 29 years old in good health and CMV-seronegative. The chain uses TRBV13 and TRBJ2-1; 9 positions agree with TRBD2. The source material was PBMCs. The CDR3 DNA reads TGTGCCAGCAGCTTCAGGTTAGCGGGAGCCAATGAGCAGTTCTTC. It encodes CASSFRLAGANEQFF.